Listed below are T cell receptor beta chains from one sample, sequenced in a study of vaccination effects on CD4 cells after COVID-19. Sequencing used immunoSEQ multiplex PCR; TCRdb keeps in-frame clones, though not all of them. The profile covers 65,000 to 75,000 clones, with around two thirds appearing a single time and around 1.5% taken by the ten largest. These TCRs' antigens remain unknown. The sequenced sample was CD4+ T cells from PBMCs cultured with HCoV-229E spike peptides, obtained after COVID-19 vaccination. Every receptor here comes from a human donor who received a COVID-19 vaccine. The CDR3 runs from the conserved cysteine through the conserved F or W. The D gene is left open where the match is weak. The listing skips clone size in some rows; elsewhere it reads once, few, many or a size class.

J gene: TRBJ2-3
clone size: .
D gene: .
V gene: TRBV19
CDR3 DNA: TGTGCCAGTAGAACAGGTTTTAGCACAGATACGCAGTATTTT
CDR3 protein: CASRTGFSTDTQYF

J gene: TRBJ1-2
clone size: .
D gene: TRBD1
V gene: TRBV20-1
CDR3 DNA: TGCAGTGCTGGTGGGACAGGGGGGCAACTTAACTATGGCTACACCTTC
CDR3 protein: CSAGGTGGQLNYGYTF

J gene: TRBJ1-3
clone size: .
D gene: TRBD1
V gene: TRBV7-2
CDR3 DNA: TGTGCCAGCAGCCTACACGGGACAGTCTCTGGAAACACCATATATTTT
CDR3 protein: CASSLHGTVSGNTIYF

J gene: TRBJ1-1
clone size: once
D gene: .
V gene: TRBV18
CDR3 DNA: TGTGCCAGCTCACCCTTCGGACAGAGAGACACTGAAGCTTTCTTT
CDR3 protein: CASSPFGQRDTEAFF

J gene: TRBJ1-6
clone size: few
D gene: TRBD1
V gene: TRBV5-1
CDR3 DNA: TGCGCCAGCAGCTGGGGACAGGGTGGTTCCTATAATTCACCCCTCCACTTT
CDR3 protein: CASSWGQGGSYNSPLHF

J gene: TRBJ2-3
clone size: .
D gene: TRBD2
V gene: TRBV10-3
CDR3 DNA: TGTGCCATCAGTGAGTGGGGGGGAACAGATACGCAGTATTTT
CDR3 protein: CAISEWGGTDTQYF

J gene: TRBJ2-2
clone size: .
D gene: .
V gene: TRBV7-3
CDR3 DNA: TGTGCCAGCAGCTTAGTGGACGGGGAGCTGTTTTTT
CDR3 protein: CASSLVDGELFF

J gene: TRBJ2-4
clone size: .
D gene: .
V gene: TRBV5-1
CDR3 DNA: TGCGCCAGCATGCTCGGGGATAGGGCCAAAAACATTCAGTACTTC
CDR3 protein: CASMLGDRAKNIQYF

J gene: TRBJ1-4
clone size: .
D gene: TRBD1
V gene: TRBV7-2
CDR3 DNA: TGTGCCAGCAGCGCCCGGACAGGGGACGGTGAAAAACTGTTTTTT
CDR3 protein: CASSARTGDGEKLFF

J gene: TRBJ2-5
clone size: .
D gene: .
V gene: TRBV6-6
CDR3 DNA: TGTGCCAGCCCCCCCGTTCGGGGGGCATTAGAGACCCAGTACTTC
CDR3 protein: CASPPVRGALETQYF

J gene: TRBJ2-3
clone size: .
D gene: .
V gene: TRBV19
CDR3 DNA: TGTGCCAGTAGTCTTCCCCGACAGGCGTTGAGCACAGATACGCAGTATTTT
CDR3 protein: CASSLPRQALSTDTQYF

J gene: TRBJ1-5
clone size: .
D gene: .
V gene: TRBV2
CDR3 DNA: TGTGCCAGCAGGGGACAAACGGATCAGCCCCAGCATTTT
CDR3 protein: CASRGQTDQPQHF

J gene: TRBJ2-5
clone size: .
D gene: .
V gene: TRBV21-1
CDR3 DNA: TGTGCCAGCAGCATAAGGGAGACCCAGTACTTC
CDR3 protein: CASSIRETQYF

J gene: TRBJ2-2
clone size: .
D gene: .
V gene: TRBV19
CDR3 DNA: TGTGCCAGTAGCCCACCCACAGGGCCGAACGGGGAGCTGTTTTTT
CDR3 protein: CASSPPTGPNGELFF

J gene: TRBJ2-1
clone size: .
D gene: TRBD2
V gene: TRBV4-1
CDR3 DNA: TGCGCCAGCAGCCAAGACCCTTCGGGGGGGTTCAATGAGCAGTTCTTC
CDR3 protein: CASSQDPSGGFNEQFF

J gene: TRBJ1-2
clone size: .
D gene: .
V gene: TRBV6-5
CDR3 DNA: TGTGCCAGCAGGCGTGGACAGCAGACCGCCCCGACCTTC
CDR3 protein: CASRRGQQTAPTF

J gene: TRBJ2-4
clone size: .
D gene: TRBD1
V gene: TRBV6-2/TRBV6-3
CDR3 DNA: TGTGCCAGCAGCCGGGACAGGGCGATAGCCAAAAACATTCAGTACTTC
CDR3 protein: CASSRDRAIAKNIQYF

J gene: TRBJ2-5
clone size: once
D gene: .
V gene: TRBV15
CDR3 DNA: TGTGCCACCAGCAGAGATCAGGGGGGAGTCCAAGAGACCCAGTACTTC
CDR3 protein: CATSRDQGGVQETQYF

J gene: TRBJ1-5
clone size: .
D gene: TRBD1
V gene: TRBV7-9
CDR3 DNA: TGTGCCAGCAGCTTGGGACAGGGGAATCAGCCCCAGCATTTT
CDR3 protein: CASSLGQGNQPQHF

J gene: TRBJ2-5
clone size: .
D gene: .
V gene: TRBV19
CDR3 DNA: TGTGCCAGTAGTAGTGGATACGGGGAAAGGGGCCCCACATCGAAGACCCAGTACTTC
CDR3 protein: CASSSGYGERGPTSKTQYF

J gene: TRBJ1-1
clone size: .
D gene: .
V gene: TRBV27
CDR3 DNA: TGTGCCAGCAGGGTCGGGGTAGGGAACACTGAAGCTTTCTTT
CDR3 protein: CASRVGVGNTEAFF